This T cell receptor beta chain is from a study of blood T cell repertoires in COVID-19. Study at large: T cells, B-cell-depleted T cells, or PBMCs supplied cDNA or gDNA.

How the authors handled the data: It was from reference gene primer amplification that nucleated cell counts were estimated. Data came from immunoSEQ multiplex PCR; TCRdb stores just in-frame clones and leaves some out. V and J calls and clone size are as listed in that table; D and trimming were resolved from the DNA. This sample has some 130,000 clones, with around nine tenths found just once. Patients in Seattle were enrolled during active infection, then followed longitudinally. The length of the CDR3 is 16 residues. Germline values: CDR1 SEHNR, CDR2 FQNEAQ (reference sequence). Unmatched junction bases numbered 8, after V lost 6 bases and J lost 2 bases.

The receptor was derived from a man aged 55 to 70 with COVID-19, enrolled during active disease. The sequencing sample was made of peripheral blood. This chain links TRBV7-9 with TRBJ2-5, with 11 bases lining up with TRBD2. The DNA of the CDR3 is TGTGCCAGCAGTCTCACTAGCGGGGGATCGCAAGAGACCCAGTACTTC. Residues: CASSLTSGGSQETQYF.